This TCR beta chain was sequenced during a study of beta chain features in type 1 diabetes. In the study overall: Cell yields, age and gender were similar between patients and healthy donors.

There was one heparinised blood draw per donor, averaging about 110 mL. V gave up 1 base and J gave up 6 bases; unmatched junction bases: 1. The CDR3 has 15 amino acids. Germline values: CDR1 MNHEY, CDR2 SVGAGI. The table lists this clone with a few counts. No antigen is known for it. The study's findings and limits: Insertions at VDJ junctions were less frequent in type 1 diabetes patients. These patients also deleted more nucleotides at the same junctions. When Type 1 diabetes patients were examined, their TCRB CDR3s proved moderately but significantly shorter in all four CD4+ subsets.

What was sequenced were expressed TCRB transcripts, since all of the isolated RNA had been reverse transcribed. Roughly 3.4 million reads were obtained on average from naive, central memory and regulatory T cell samples. Measured with immunoSEQ multiplex PCR; TCRdb has only the in-frame clones, and not every one. The sample lists around 300,000 clones, 14% to 15% occurring once. V usage is TRBV6-5 and J usage is TRBJ1-6; 9 bases map to TRBD1. The sequence derives from a man aged 18 to 30 with type 1 diabetes. The sample taken for sequencing was naive CD4+ T cells from blood. The CDR3 is CASSYYRGLNSPLHF. The CDR3 DNA follows: TGTGCCAGCAGTTACTACAGGGGGCTTAATTCACCCCTCCACTTT.